The sequence of this T cell receptor (beta chain) was determined in a study of T-cell reconstitution after alpha-beta-depleted transplantation in children. Construction of the TCRbeta library involved unique molecular identifiers. Using its own MiXCR run on the PCR reads, TCRdb lists one record per CDR3 protein. The sample includes hundreds of thousands of distinct CDR3 sequences, approximately 11% of them seen just once. The length of the CDR3 is 18 residues. Per the germline V gene, CDR1 is SGHAT and CDR2 is FQNNGV. Points on this clonotype: A much larger clone differs by one base, so this may be a read error.

V usage is TRBV11-2 and J usage is TRBJ1-5, with D hard to call. Gene TRBJ2-3 matches the end of the DNA better, so the J call may be wrong. The source is a child less than two years old with acute myeloid leukemia, due to receive a stem cell transplant. This sample comprised PBMCs, obtained before TCRalphabeta/CD19-depleted stem cell transplant. The CDR3 coding sequence is TGTGCCAGCAGCTTAAGGCCCACCTACAAGGGAAGCGATCAGCCCCAGTATTTT. Translation gives CASSLRPTYKGSDQPQYF.